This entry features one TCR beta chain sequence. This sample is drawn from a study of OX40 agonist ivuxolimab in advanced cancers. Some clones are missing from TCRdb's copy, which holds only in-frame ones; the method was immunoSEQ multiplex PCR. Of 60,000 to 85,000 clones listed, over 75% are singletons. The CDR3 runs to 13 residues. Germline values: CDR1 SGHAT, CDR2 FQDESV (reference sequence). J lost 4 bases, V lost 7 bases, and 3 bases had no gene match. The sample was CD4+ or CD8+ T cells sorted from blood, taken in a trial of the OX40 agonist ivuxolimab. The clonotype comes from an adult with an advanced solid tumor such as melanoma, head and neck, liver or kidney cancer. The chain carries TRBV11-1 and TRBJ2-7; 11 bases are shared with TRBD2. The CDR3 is CASTRTSGYEQYF. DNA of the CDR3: TGTGCCAGCACAAGGACTAGCGGGTACGAGCAGTACTTC.